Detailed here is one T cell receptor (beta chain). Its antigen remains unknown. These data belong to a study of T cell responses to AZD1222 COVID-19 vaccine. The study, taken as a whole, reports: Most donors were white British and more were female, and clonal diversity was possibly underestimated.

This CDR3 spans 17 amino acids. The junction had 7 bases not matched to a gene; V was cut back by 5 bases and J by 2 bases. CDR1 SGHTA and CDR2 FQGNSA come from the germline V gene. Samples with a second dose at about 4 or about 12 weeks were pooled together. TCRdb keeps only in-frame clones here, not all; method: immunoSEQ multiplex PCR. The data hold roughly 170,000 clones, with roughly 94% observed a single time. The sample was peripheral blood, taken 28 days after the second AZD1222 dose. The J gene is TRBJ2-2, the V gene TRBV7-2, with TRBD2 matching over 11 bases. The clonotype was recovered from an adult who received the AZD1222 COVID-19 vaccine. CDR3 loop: CASSQTSGGGNTGELFF. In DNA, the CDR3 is TGTGCCAGCAGCCAAACTAGCGGGGGAGGTAACACCGGGGAGCTGTTTTTT.